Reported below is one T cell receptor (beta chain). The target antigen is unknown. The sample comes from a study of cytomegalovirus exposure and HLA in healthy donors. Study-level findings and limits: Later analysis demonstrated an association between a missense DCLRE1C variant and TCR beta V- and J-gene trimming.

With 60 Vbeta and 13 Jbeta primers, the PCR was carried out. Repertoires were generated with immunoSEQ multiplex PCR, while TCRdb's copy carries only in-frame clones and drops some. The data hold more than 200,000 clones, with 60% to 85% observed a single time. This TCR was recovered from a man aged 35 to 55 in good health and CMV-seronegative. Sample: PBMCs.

CDR3 loop: CASSSGQTQETQYF. Written as DNA, the CDR3 is TGTGCCAGCAGTTCCGGACAGACCCAAGAGACCCAGTACTTC. This sequence joins TRBV27 and TRBJ2-5; maybe TRBD1 (6 bases). This CDR3 is built from 14 residues. Trimming left V 4 bases short and J 1 base short, with 10 bases between. The germline V gene encodes CDR1 MNHEY and CDR2 SMNVEV (reference sequence).